These 32 T cell receptor beta chains were sequenced from one sample in a study of CD8+CD57+ T cells in acquired aplastic anemia. According to the study, genomic DNA was the template for TCR beta VDJ and CDR3 profiling. TCRdb re-called the reads with MiXCR, one entry per CDR3 protein. The table shows approximately 190,000 distinct CDR3 sequences, with 48% occurring only once. The authors sequenced patients whose flow cytometry had shown CD8+CD57+ cell expansion. The specimen sequenced was sorted CD4+, CD8+, or CD8+CD57+ T cells (not recorded which) from PBMCs. These receptors were obtained from a human donor with aplastic anemia.

The table lists this clonotype with many counts. This chain links TRBV4-1 with TRBJ2-3; 10 bases match TRBD2. The CDR3 sequence is 17 residues long. V was pared by 3 bases and J by 0 bases, with 6 bases of the junction left unmatched. The germline V gene has CDR1 MGHRA and CDR2 YSYEKL. The CDR3 bases are TGCGCCAGCAGCCACGTTGGACTAGCGGCTAGCACAGATACGCAGTATTTT. It specifies CASSHVGLAASTDTQYF.

The chain carries TRBV28 and TRBJ1-5, with 7 nucleotides matching TRBD1. Per germline, CDR1 MDHEN and CDR2 SYDVKM. This CDR3 is 16 amino acids long. Trimming at V came to 4 bases and at J to 3 bases, leaving 9 bases not matched to a gene. CDR3 sequence (DNA): TGTGCCAGCAGTTCACAAAGACAGGGTTTCAATCAGCCCCAGCATTTT. Its translation is CASSSQRQGFNQPQHF.

This clonotype has at least ten counts. This chain connects TRBV5-4 to TRBJ2-3, with D unclear. V shed 0 bases and J shed 0 bases, with 11 bases lying between them. Germline CDR1 reads SGHNT; CDR2 reads YYREEE (reference sequence). The CDR3 runs 16 residues. CDR3 nucleotides: TGTGCCAGCAGCTTGGGGCTGGGTGCTAGCACAGATACGCAGTATTTT. As protein: CASSLGLGASTDTQYF.

The rearrangement joins TRBV20-1 to TRBJ1-6; a possible D gene is TRBD1 (6 bases). V was cut by 4 bases and J by 3 bases, with 16 bases left in between. Per the germline V gene, CDR1 is DFQATT and CDR2 is SNEGSKA (reference sequence). The CDR3 has 16 residues. In DNA, the CDR3 is TGCAGTGCTAAGGAAGGGGGGCCTTACTATAATTCACCCCTCCACTTT. Its translation is CSAKEGGPYYNSPLHF.

This clonotype showed up many times. The V and J genes are TRBV4-1 and TRBJ2-7, with D tentatively TRBD1 or TRBD2 (7 bases each). The ends were cut back, 1 base at V and 6 bases at J, with 25 bases in the middle. The CDR3 sequence is 18 residues long. Germline V CDR1 and CDR2: MGHRA, YSYEKL. The CDR3 nucleotides are TGCGCCAGCAGCCAAGGCCCACCCAACAGGGGAGGGGCTCTCGAGCAGTACTTC. Translation gives CASSQGPPNRGGALEQYF.

The gene calls are TRBV15 and TRBJ2-3; the D gene is possibly TRBD1 (6 bases). There are 13 residues in the CDR3. The V and J ends lost 2 bases and 4 bases respectively, with 7 bases between them. CDR1 and CDR2 (germline): LNHNV, YYDKDF (reference sequence). CDR3 in amino acids: CATSRRTADTQYF. CDR3 coding DNA: TGTGCCACCAGCAGAAGGACAGCAGATACGCAGTATTTT. Variable domain in full (rest from reference TRBV15 and TRBJ2-3): DAMVIQNPRYQVTQFGKPVTLSCSQTLNHNVMYWYQQKSSQAPKLLFHYYDKDFNNEADTPDNFQSRRPNTSFCFLDIRSPGLGDTAMYLCATSRRTADTQYFGPGTRLTVL.

Many counts were recorded for this clonotype. This sequence joins TRBV20-1 and TRBJ1-5, with D uncertain. The CDR3 is 14 residues long. V was clipped by 5 bases and J by 4 bases, with 15 bases between them. Germline CDR1 is DFQATT and CDR2 is SNEGSKA (reference sequence). The CDR3 sequence: CSALARAPNQPQHF. The DNA for the CDR3 is TGCAGTGCTCTTGCTAGGGCCCCTAATCAGCCCCAGCATTTT.

The chain uses TRBV7-9 and TRBJ2-7; D gene unclear. V was clipped by 5 bases and J by 3 bases, with 17 bases between them. The CDR3 sequence is 15 residues long. Per the germline V gene, CDR1 is SEHNR and CDR2 is FQNEAQ (reference sequence). The DNA of the CDR3 is TGTGCCAGCAGCAATACTATAACTGGAAGCTACGAGCAGTACTTC. Translated, it gives CASSNTITGSYEQYF.

This clonotype turned up a few times. The chain employs TRBV20-1 and TRBJ2-4; 8 bases map to TRBD1. The CDR3 length is 23 residues. Trimming took 1 base from V and 1 from J; bases not matched to a gene: 27. Germline assignment: CDR1 DFQATT and CDR2 SNEGSKA (reference sequence). This chain's CDR3 is CSARASIFGFGTGDQRAKNIQYF. For the CDR3, the DNA is TGCAGTGCTAGAGCCTCCATTTTTGGCTTCGGGACAGGAGACCAAAGGGCCAAAAACATTCAGTACTTC.

This chain joins TRBV7-9 and TRBJ2-5; D possibly corresponds to TRBD2 (6 bases). The CDR3 spans 15 residues. V lost 7 bases to trimming and J lost 5 bases, with 20 bases between them. Germline V lookup: CDR1 SEHNR, CDR2 FQNEAQ (reference sequence). CDR3 region: CASKSGGASWETQYF. DNA of the CDR3: TGTGCCAGCAAGTCGGGCGGGGCCTCATGGGAGACCCAGTACTTC.

This clonotype was found many times. The chain is built from TRBV4-2 and TRBJ2-3; D is undetermined. V was trimmed by 0 bases and J by 2 bases, leaving 3 bases between them. The CDR3 sequence is 13 residues long. Germline CDR1 and CDR2: LGHNA and YNFKEQ. CDR3 protein: CASSQEITDTQYF. In nucleotides, the CDR3 is TGTGCCAGCAGCCAAGAGATCACAGATACGCAGTATTTT.

The chain couples TRBV2 to TRBJ1-4; D is undetermined. V lost 6 bases to trimming and J lost 4 bases, with 12 bases between them. Germline V gene data show CDR1 as SNHLY and CDR2 as FYNNEI. The CDR3 spans 14 residues. The CDR3 nucleotides are TGTGCCAGCAGCCTCTGGACTGATAATGAAAAACTGTTTTTT. As protein: CASSLWTDNEKLFF.

This clonotype has at least ten counts. The V gene is TRBV5-1, the J gene TRBJ1-1, with 8 positions matching TRBD1. The germline V gene encodes CDR1 SGHRS and CDR2 YFSETQ. The junction had 8 bases not matched to a gene; V was cut back by 0 bases and J by 10 bases. This CDR3 has 14 amino acids. CDR3: CASSLVQGAPGAFF. Here the CDR3 DNA reads TGCGCCAGCAGCTTGGTCCAGGGGGCGCCGGGAGCTTTCTTT.

The chain combines TRBV10-3 with TRBJ1-4; no clear D gene. V lost 3 bases, J lost 5 bases, and 7 bases lay in between. This CDR3 region has 13 residues. Germline V gene data show CDR1 as ENHRY and CDR2 as SYGVKD. In DNA, the CDR3 is TGTGCCATCAGTGAATCGGGAAATGAAAAACTGTTTTTT. As protein: CAISESGNEKLFF.

The V and J genes are TRBV20-1 and TRBJ2-7, with D possibly being TRBD1 or TRBD2 (7 bases each). In germline, CDR1 is DFQATT, CDR2 SNEGSKA (reference sequence). The V end lost 4 bases, the J end lost 9 bases, and 22 bases lay between the germline ends. The CDR3 extends over 14 amino acids. The CDR3 here is CSAKGRGDSRSQYF. The CDR3 DNA is TGCAGTGCTAAAGGACGGGGGGACAGTCGCTCGCAGTACTTC.

The CDR3 sequence: CASSPSGSSYNEQFF. CDR3 nucleotide sequence: TGCGCCAGCAGCCCTAGCGGGAGCTCCTACAATGAGCAGTTCTTC. V usage is TRBV5-1 and J usage is TRBJ2-1, with 10 bases lining up with TRBD2. Germline V gives CDR1 SGHRS, CDR2 YFSETQ. V was pared by 4 bases and J by 0 bases, with 1 base of the junction left unmatched. There are 15 residues in the CDR3.

The chain joins TRBV5-1 to TRBJ1-1, with a weak D call TRBD1 (6 bases). The CDR3 length is 13 residues. V was clipped by 4 bases and J by 4 bases, with 11 bases between them. Germline values: CDR1 SGHRS, CDR2 YFSETQ. In nucleotides, the CDR3 is TGCGCCAGCAGCCGGATAGGGGGCACTGAAGCTTTCTTT. This translates into CASSRIGGTEAFF.

This clonotype was seen repeatedly, ten times or more. The genes are TRBV19 and TRBJ1-1; 7 nucleotides agree with TRBD1. Trimming cost V 3 bases and J 5 bases; bases outside gene matches: 6. CDR1 is LNHDA and CDR2 is SQIVND in the germline V gene (reference sequence). The CDR3 covers 14 residues. The CDR3: CASSIRGSETEAFF. CDR3 nucleotides: TGTGCCAGTAGTATCAGGGGGAGCGAAACTGAAGCTTTCTTT.

The chain is built from TRBV5-1 and TRBJ2-1, with no clear D. V was pared by 0 bases and J by 4 bases, with 8 bases between. Germline V lookup: CDR1 SGHRS, CDR2 YFSETQ. This CDR3 spans 14 amino acids. CDR3 DNA: TGCGCCAGCAGCTTGGGTGACATTTACAATGAGCAGTTCTTC. Its translation is CASSLGDIYNEQFF. The full variable domain, with the rest looked up from reference TRBV5-1 and TRBJ2-1, is KAGVTQTPRYLIKTRGQQVTLSCSPISGHRSVSWYQQTPGQGLQFLFEYFSETQRNKGNFPGRFSGRQFSNSRSEMNVSTLELGDSALYLCASSLGDIYNEQFFGPGTRLTVL.

This clonotype appeared many times. The J gene is TRBJ1-1, the V gene TRBV6-1; maybe TRBD1 (5 bases). V lost 6 bases and J 1 base, leaving 9 bases between the germline ends. Germline CDR1 MNHNS, CDR2 SASEGT. The CDR3 has 13 residues. The chain's CDR3 is CASRWDSNTEAFF. CDR3 DNA sequence: TGTGCCAGCAGGTGGGACTCGAACACTGAAGCTTTCTTT.

This clonotype was seen many times. The CDR3 loop is CASSPQAGGLTEAFF. The CDR3 DNA reads as TGTGCCAGCAGCCCCCAGGCAGGGGGGTTGACTGAAGCTTTCTTT. This chain links TRBV7-2 with TRBJ1-1; TRBD1 agrees at 7 bases. V gave up 5 bases and J gave up 5 bases; unmatched junction bases: 11. The CDR3 consists of 15 residues. CDR1 and CDR2 (germline): SGHTA, FQGNSA.

The sample holds a few counts of this clonotype. V usage is TRBV10-3 and J usage is TRBJ1-2; possibly TRBD1 for D (5 bases). The CDR3 covers 13 residues. Looked up from germline, CDR1 is ENHRY and CDR2 is SYGVKD. The germline V and J ends were trimmed by 7 bases and 4 bases, with 13 bases remaining between them. The CDR3 loop reads CAITGGVGYGYTF. In nucleotides, the CDR3 is TGTGCCATCACGGGAGGGGTTGGCTATGGCTACACCTTC.

The chain couples TRBV12-3 or TRBV12-4 to TRBJ2-1; TRBD2 matches at 8 bases. Losses at the gene ends were 5 bases for V and 2 bases for J; bases not matched to a gene: 8. This CDR3 comprises 16 residues. The CDR3 protein is CASSQQLAEAYNEQFF. The CDR3 nucleotides read TGTGCCAGCAGTCAACAACTAGCGGAAGCCTACAATGAGCAGTTCTTC.

This clonotype was seen more than once but under ten times. J is TRBJ1-6 and V is TRBV25-1; TRBD1 aligns across 8 bases. Germline assignment: CDR1 MGHDK and CDR2 SYGVNS. Losses at the gene ends were 6 bases for V and 10 bases for J; bases not matched to a gene: 8. The CDR3 spans 14 residues. Written as DNA, the CDR3 is TGTGCCAGCAGCATAGGGACAGGCGGCTCACCCCTCCACTTT. Protein product: CASSIGTGGSPLHF.

The chain is built from TRBV7-3 and TRBJ2-3; D is undetermined. This CDR3 has 13 residues. The ends were cut back, 5 bases at V and 2 bases at J, with 8 bases in the middle. The germline CDR1 and CDR2 sequences are SGHTA and FQGTGA. CDR3 residues: CASSTETTDTQYF. The CDR3 nucleotides are TGTGCCAGCAGCACAGAGACCACAGATACGCAGTATTTT.

This clonotype appeared once. The V and J genes are TRBV15 and TRBJ1-2; D is perhaps TRBD1 (5 bases). Germline CDR1 and CDR2: LNHNV and YYDKDF (reference sequence). This CDR3 region has 14 residues. V lost 0 bases to trimming and J lost 7 bases, with 12 bases between them. CDR3: CATSRDREQSGYTF. The CDR3 DNA is TGTGCCACCAGCAGAGACAGGGAACAGTCTGGCTACACCTTC.

This clonotype was seen many times. The rearrangement links TRBV12-3 or TRBV12-4 to TRBJ2-7; TRBD2 might be the D (6 bases). Trimming removed 6 bases at V and 3 bases at J, with 18 bases between. CDR3 length: 15 residues. The CDR3 DNA reads TGTGCCAGCAGCTACCGCGGGACTGAGTTCTACGAGCAGTACTTC. The encoded protein is CASSYRGTEFYEQYF.

This clonotype was seen ten or more times. The chain carries TRBV4-3 and TRBJ1-5, with D unresolved. Germline CDR1 and CDR2: LGHNA and YSLEER. The CDR3 runs 17 residues. The V gene lost 1 base and the J gene lost 0 bases, with 13 bases spanning the gap. Here the CDR3 reads CASSQVFRTYSNQPQHF. CDR3 coding DNA: TGCGCCAGCAGCCAAGTTTTCCGTACCTATAGCAATCAGCCCCAGCATTTT.

This chain connects TRBV19 to TRBJ1-2; no definite D call. Germline V gene sequence: CDR1 LNHDA, CDR2 SQIVND (reference sequence). V lost 4 bases and J lost 6, with 12 bases in between. The CDR3 has 13 amino acids. DNA for the CDR3: TGTGCCAGTAGTAACCGGGAGAGGCATGGCTACACCTTC. Translation gives CASSNRERHGYTF.

The sample holds a few counts of this clonotype. The gene calls are TRBV15 and TRBJ2-1, with 8 bases lining up with TRBD2. Trimming removed 5 bases from V and 4 bases from J; junction bases left unmatched: 4. This CDR3 region has 14 residues. CDR1 is LNHNV and CDR2 is YYDKDF in the germline V gene (reference sequence). The CDR3 spells CATSHRGGYNEQFF. The CDR3 nucleotides read TGTGCCACCAGCCACCGGGGGGGTTACAATGAGCAGTTCTTC.

This clonotype was picked up a small number of times. V gene TRBV19 combines with J gene TRBJ2-7, with D tentatively TRBD1 (5 bases). The ends were cut back, 8 bases at V and 2 bases at J, with 19 bases in the middle. The CDR3 consists of 15 residues. Germline values: CDR1 LNHDA, CDR2 SQIVND (reference sequence). The CDR3 coding sequence is TGTGCCAGTGCCCCGATACCGGCAGGGACCTACGAGCAGTACTTC. This translates into CASAPIPAGTYEQYF. The whole variable domain, remainder taken from reference TRBV19 and TRBJ2-7, is DGGITQSPKYLFRKEGQNVTLSCEQNLNHDAMYWYRQDPGQGLRLIYYSQIVNDFQKGDIAEGYSVSREKKESFPLTVTSAQKNPTAFYLCASAPIPAGTYEQYFGPGTRLTVT.

The gene calls are TRBV19 and TRBJ2-3, with 11 bases that match TRBD2. CDR1 LNHDA and CDR2 SQIVND come from the germline V gene (reference sequence). J lost 3 bases, V lost 3 bases, and 2 bases had no gene match. The CDR3 runs 15 residues. The CDR3 DNA sequence: TGTGCCAGTAGTATTGGACTAGCGGGTACAGATACGCAGTATTTT. Its translation is CASSIGLAGTDTQYF.